The T cell receptor (beta chain) described here comes from a study of CD8 T cells in ankylosing spondylitis. Germline V gene lookup returns CDR1 SNHLY and CDR2 FYNNEI. With V trimmed by 7 bases and J by 5 bases, 8 bases remained unmatched. The CDR3 loop spans 14 amino acids. TCRdb called the 5' RACE reads again in MiXCR, with one record for every CDR3 protein. The sample has 380,000 or so distinct CDR3 sequences, roughly 20% seen once. The source is a male donor with ankylosing spondylitis or in good health (not recorded which). The rearrangement links TRBV2 to TRBJ2-5; 9 nucleotides agree with TRBD1. Sequencing used blood, either unsorted or a sorted T cell fraction (not recorded which). CDR3 sequence: CASKATGTGETQYF. The CDR3 nucleotides read TGTGCCAGCAAAGCTACCGGGACAGGGGAGACCCAGTACTTC.